The 4 T cell receptor beta chains presented below share a single source sample, sequenced in a study of CD8 T cells in ankylosing spondylitis. One entry per CDR3 protein results from TCRdb running MiXCR on the 5' RACE reads. The sample yields under 250,000 distinct CDR3 sequences, about 10% seen once. Sequencing was carried out using blood, either unsorted or a sorted T cell fraction (not recorded which). All receptors come from a male donor with ankylosing spondylitis or in good health (not recorded which).

The table lists this clonotype with many counts. The rearrangement links TRBV11-2 to TRBJ2-7; TRBD2 agrees at 8 bases. Looked up from germline, CDR1 is SGHAT and CDR2 is FQNNGV. Germline trimming cut 7 bases from V and 2 bases from J; bases unmatched to any gene: 10. There are 15 residues in the CDR3. The CDR3 reads CASTLRAGGPYEQYF. CDR3 DNA sequence: TGTGCCAGCACCCTCCGTGCGGGAGGACCCTACGAGCAGTACTTC.

This clonotype has a count of ten or more. The V and J genes are TRBV20-1 and TRBJ1-4; D unresolved. The CDR3 has 12 amino acids. CDR1 and CDR2 (germline): DFQATT, SNEGSKA (reference sequence). Deletions cut 2 bases from V and 8 bases from J, with 9 bases between. CDR3 residues: CSARRSREKLFF. In DNA form, the CDR3 reads TGCAGTGCTAGACGATCCCGAGAAAAACTGTTTTTT.

This clonotype was found many times. The rearrangement links TRBV5-1 to TRBJ2-5, with D hard to call. Trimming shortened V by 5 bases and J by 4 bases, and 15 bases separated the two germline ends. From germline, CDR1 is SGHRS and CDR2 YFSETQ. The CDR3 has 14 amino acids. The CDR3 DNA reads TGCGCCAGCAGACCAAGAGCTAGTTTAGAGACCCAGTACTTC. Translation gives CASRPRASLETQYF.

The chain recombines TRBV7-6 with TRBJ2-2, with D perhaps matching TRBD2 (7 bases). The CDR3 is made up of 14 amino acids. Germline V CDR1 and CDR2: SGHVS, FNYEAQ. Trimming took 6 bases from V and 4 from J, leaving 12 bases between them. The CDR3 spells CASSSGGPTGELFF. The CDR3 DNA follows: TGTGCCAGCAGTTCGGGGGGCCCCACCGGGGAGCTGTTTTTT.